The next 25 T cell receptor beta chains were all read from a single sample in a study of OX40 agonist ivuxolimab in advanced cancers. Here immunoSEQ multiplex PCR was the method, and the copy in TCRdb shows in-frame clones only, minus some. The sample yields about 48,000 clones, 70% to 80% seen once. The material sequenced was CD4+ or CD8+ T cells sorted from blood, taken in a trial of the OX40 agonist ivuxolimab. The receptors stem from an adult with an advanced solid tumor such as melanoma, head and neck, liver or kidney cancer.

This chain joins TRBV11-3 and TRBJ1-6, with no clear D. V dropped 0 bases and J dropped 10 bases, with 7 bases sitting between them. CDR3 length equals 13 residues. Germline V gene data show CDR1 as SGHNT and CDR2 as YENEEA. CDR3 coding DNA: TGTGCCAGCAGCTTAGAACGTAACTCACCCCTCCACTTT. Translating gives CASSLERNSPLHF.

This clone has only one observation. The chain is built from TRBV30 and TRBJ1-4; no clear D gene. The CDR3 loop spans 15 amino acids. The V end was cut by 1 base, the J end by 8 bases, with 17 bases between. CDR1 and CDR2 (germline): GTSNPN, SVGIG (reference sequence). In DNA form, the CDR3 reads TGTGCCTGGAGTGATTCCGGACTCGCGGCCGAAAAACTGTTTTTT. Translating gives CAWSDSGLAAEKLFF. Full variable domain (remainder filled in from reference TRBV30 and TRBJ1-4): SQTIHQWPATLVQPVGSPLSLECTVEGTSNPNLYWYRQAAGRGLQLLFYSVGIGQISSEVPQNLSASRPQDRQFILSSKKLLLSDSGFYLCAWSDSGLAAEKLFFGSGTQLSVL.

V is TRBV6-4 and J is TRBJ2-3; D could derive from TRBD1 or TRBD2 (5 bases each). With 6 bases removed from V and 0 bases from J, the gap between germline ends came to 10 bases. CDR1 is MRHNA, CDR2 SNTAGT, per germline. There are 14 residues in the CDR3. CDR3 coding DNA: TGTGCCAGCAGACCGGGACCGAGCACAGATACGCAGTATTTT. This translates into CASRPGPSTDTQYF.

This clone was seen a few times. The chain carries TRBV9 and TRBJ2-3; D is perhaps TRBD1 or TRBD2 (5 bases each). The germline V and J ends were trimmed by 5 bases and 4 bases, with 17 bases remaining between them. The CDR3 contains 15 residues. The germline gives CDR1 SGDLS, CDR2 YYNGEE. The DNA for the CDR3 is TGTGCCAGCAGTCGCATGGGACCAGGAGCAGATACGCAGTATTTT. Amino acid sequence: CASSRMGPGADTQYF.

The chain combines TRBV28 with TRBJ2-2; 9 nucleotides line up with TRBD1. The CDR3 has 15 residues. J was trimmed by 6 bases and V by 4 bases; bases with no gene match: 6. Per the germline V gene, CDR1 is MDHEN and CDR2 is SYDVKM. CDR3 region: CASSSPGQGAGELFF. CDR3 in DNA: TGTGCCAGCAGTTCTCCGGGACAGGGAGCCGGGGAGCTGTTTTTT.

V and J are TRBV11-1 and TRBJ1-1; TRBD1 agrees at 9 bases. This CDR3 contains 15 residues. The J segment lost 2 bases and the V segment lost 5 bases, leaving 6 bases of the junction unmatched. The germline CDR1 and CDR2 sequences are SGHAT and FQDESV (reference sequence). In nucleotides, the CDR3 is TGTGCCAGCAGCATACAGGGGGCAGGCAACACTGAAGCTTTCTTT. This codes for CASSIQGAGNTEAFF.

The rearrangement uses TRBV7-2 and TRBJ2-4; D is perhaps TRBD1 (5 bases). The CDR3 extends over 15 amino acids. Germline CDR1 SGHTA, CDR2 FQGNSA. Trimming removed 5 bases from V and 1 base from J, with 12 bases in between. This chain's CDR3 is CASSSRSGAKNIQYF. The CDR3 coding sequence is TGTGCCAGCAGCAGTAGGTCAGGGGCCAAAAACATTCAGTACTTC.

This chain uses TRBV6-1 with TRBJ2-7, with 9 bases aligning to TRBD1. The trim removed 7 bases at V and 4 bases at J, leaving 5 bases unmatched. Germline V gene sequence: CDR1 MNHNS, CDR2 SASEGT. This CDR3 has 13 amino acids. The CDR3 nucleotides are TGTGCCAGCATCCGACAGGGGGGGTACGAGCAGTACTTC. It is translated as CASIRQGGYEQYF.

Within the sample, this clone is medium-sized. The CDR3 DNA reads TGTGCCAGCAGTGACGGGACAGGTTATGGCTACACCTTC. As protein: CASSDGTGYGYTF. J is TRBJ1-2 and V is TRBV6-1; 8 bases line up with TRBD1. Germline CDR1 reads MNHNS; CDR2 reads SASEGT. V was clipped by 3 bases and J by 5 bases; unmatched bases: 2. The CDR3 length is 13 residues.

This clone was found once. The chain couples TRBV28 to TRBJ1-4; maybe TRBD1 (6 bases). V dropped 3 bases and J dropped 3 bases, with 14 bases sitting between them. CDR1 MDHEN and CDR2 SYDVKM come from the germline V gene. The length of the CDR3 is 16 residues. DNA for the CDR3: TGTGCCAGCAGTTTGGGGGGGCGCAGGTCTAATGAAAAACTGTTTTTT. It is translated as CASSLGGRRSNEKLFF. The whole variable domain, remainder taken from reference TRBV28 and TRBJ1-4, is DVKVTQSSRYLVKRTGEKVFLECVQDMDHENMFWYRQDPGLGLRLIYFSYDVKMKEKGDIPEGYSVSREKKERFSLILESASTNQTSMYLCASSLGGRRSNEKLFFGSGTQLSVL.

CDR3 sequence: CATSRDRAGKEKLFF. CDR3 sequence (DNA): TGTGCCACCAGCAGAGATCGGGCAGGGAAGGAAAAACTGTTTTTT. This chain uses TRBV15 with TRBJ1-4; possible D gene TRBD1, 5 bases. The CDR3 is 15 residues long. Per the germline V gene, CDR1 is LNHNV and CDR2 is YYDKDF (reference sequence). Deletions cut 0 bases from V and 8 bases from J, with 13 bases between.

This chain uses TRBV28 with TRBJ1-4, with a possible D match to TRBD1 (6 bases). Per the germline V gene, CDR1 is MDHEN and CDR2 is SYDVKM. The germline V and J ends were trimmed by 5 bases and 10 bases, with 11 bases remaining between them. The CDR3 is made up of 12 amino acids. The CDR3 loop is CASSQGFRKLFF. The DNA of the CDR3 is TGTGCCAGCAGTCAGGGGTTTCGAAAACTGTTTTTT.

A single count supports this clone. The chain has TRBV9 and TRBJ2-7; TRBD1 matches at 7 bases. CDR3 length equals 14 residues. V gave up 3 bases and J gave up 1 base; unmatched junction bases: 4. Germline V gene data show CDR1 as SGDLS and CDR2 as YYNGEE. The CDR3 nucleotides read TGTGCCAGCAGCGAGGGGGCTGGATCCTACGAGCAGTACTTC. Amino acid sequence: CASSEGAGSYEQYF.

This chain links TRBV30 with TRBJ2-1; 10 bases map to TRBD2. The CDR3 sequence is 16 residues long. Germline CDR1 is GTSNPN and CDR2 is SVGIG (reference sequence). V was pared by 3 bases and J by 6 bases, with 11 bases of the junction left unmatched. The CDR3 coding sequence is TGTGCCTGGAGCTACCCCTCTAGCGGGAGCCGCAATGAGCAGTTCTTC. This codes for CAWSYPSSGSRNEQFF.

This clone was detected only a few times. The chain has TRBV27 and TRBJ2-5, with a tentative D call TRBD1 (6 bases). Per the germline V gene, CDR1 is MNHEY and CDR2 is SMNVEV (reference sequence). Trimming shortened V by 5 bases and J by 4 bases, and 11 bases separated the two germline ends. The CDR3 spans 13 residues. The chain's CDR3 is CASSTGFGETQYF. The DNA of the CDR3 is TGTGCCAGCAGTACAGGGTTTGGAGAGACCCAGTACTTC.

The chain recombines TRBV4-3 with TRBJ2-5; the D is unclear. This CDR3 has 15 residues. Per germline, CDR1 LGHNA and CDR2 YSLEER. Trimming cost V 4 bases and J 4 bases, with 16 bases left between them. CDR3 in amino acids: CASSRGPGAGETQYF. The CDR3 DNA reads as TGCGCCAGCAGCCGAGGACCGGGTGCAGGAGAGACCCAGTACTTC.

This clone has a handful of counts. The rearrangement uses TRBV10-3 and TRBJ2-3; maybe TRBD2 (6 bases). V was pared by 10 bases and J by 1 base, with 12 bases between. The CDR3 totals 13 residues. Germline assignment: CDR1 ENHRY and CDR2 SYGVKD. Here the CDR3 DNA reads TGTGCCACACTAAGGGAGGGCACAGATACGCAGTATTTT. It yields the protein CATLREGTDTQYF.

This clone has a handful of counts. The V and J genes are TRBV6-5 and TRBJ1-4; 7 nucleotides line up with TRBD1. The CDR3 length is 13 residues. Germline V gives CDR1 MNHEY, CDR2 SVGAGI. After removal of 5 bases from V and 3 bases from J, the junction contained 0 bases not matched to a gene. The CDR3 loop is CASSTGANEKLFF. DNA for the CDR3: TGTGCCAGCAGTACAGGGGCTAATGAAAAACTGTTTTTT.

The rearrangement links TRBV12-5 to TRBJ2-5; the match to TRBD2 covers 10 bases. In germline, CDR1 is LGHNT, CDR2 FRNRAP. This CDR3 is built from 17 residues. The J segment lost 4 bases and the V segment lost 5 bases, leaving 13 bases of the junction unmatched. The CDR3 DNA reads as TGTGCTAGTGGTCCCCCATTGAGCGGGAGGGTTCCAGAGACCCAGTACTTC. Residues: CASGPPLSGRVPETQYF.

The chain uses TRBV5-1 and TRBJ2-2; the D gene is possibly TRBD2 (5 bases). The CDR3 sequence is 16 residues long. V was shortened by 1 base and J by 3 bases, with 13 bases between the two germline ends. Germline CDR1 is SGHRS and CDR2 is YFSETQ. CDR3 residues: CASSLLGNGDTGELFF. Here the CDR3 DNA reads TGCGCCAGCAGCTTGCTCGGGAACGGAGACACCGGGGAGCTGTTTTTT.

The rearrangement joins TRBV5-5 to TRBJ2-1; 7 nucleotides agree with TRBD2. The V gene end was trimmed by 1 base and the J gene end by 0 bases; junction bases not matched to a gene: 10. The CDR3 sequence is 18 residues long. Germline V gene lookup returns CDR1 SGHKS and CDR2 YYEKEE (reference sequence). The CDR3 DNA reads TGTGCCAGCAGCTTGACCTCCCTAGCGGCCAACTCCTACAATGAGCAGTTCTTC. It encodes CASSLTSLAANSYNEQFF.

V gene TRBV6-6 combines with J gene TRBJ1-3; D uncertain. Trimming shortened V by 6 bases and J by 0 bases, and 9 bases separated the two germline ends. CDR1 is MNHNY and CDR2 is SVGAGI in the germline V gene (reference sequence). The CDR3 has 14 residues. The CDR3 coding sequence is TGTGCCAGCAGGAATGCTGGCTCTGGAAACACCATATATTTT. Translation gives CASRNAGSGNTIYF.

CDR3 bases: TGTGCCAGCAGCCAAGCAGGGACAGGGGGCGACGAGCAGTACTTC. Protein product: CASSQAGTGGDEQYF. V is TRBV4-2 and J is TRBJ2-7; 12 bases agree with TRBD1. The CDR3 length is 15 residues. V dropped 1 base and J dropped 5; count of bases not matched to a gene: 3. Germline CDR1 and CDR2: LGHNA and YNFKEQ.

The chain carries TRBV7-3 and TRBJ2-1; 8 bases map to TRBD2. Germline V gene lookup returns CDR1 SGHTA and CDR2 FQGTGA. With 4 bases clipped from V and 6 bases from J, the junction kept 5 bases outside the gene matches. The CDR3 runs to 14 residues. CDR3 nucleotides: TGTGCCAGCAGCTCAGGGACTAGGCTCAATGAGCAGTTCTTC. Protein sequence: CASSSGTRLNEQFF.

This clone was observed once. The J gene is TRBJ2-7, the V gene TRBV4-3; TRBD1 might be the D (6 bases). The germline gives CDR1 LGHNA, CDR2 YSLEER. Trimming shortened V by 1 base and J by 6 bases, and 10 bases separated the two germline ends. The CDR3 has 13 amino acids. The CDR3 loop is CASSQVEDSEQYF. In DNA form, the CDR3 reads TGCGCCAGCAGCCAAGTTGAGGACAGCGAGCAGTACTTC.